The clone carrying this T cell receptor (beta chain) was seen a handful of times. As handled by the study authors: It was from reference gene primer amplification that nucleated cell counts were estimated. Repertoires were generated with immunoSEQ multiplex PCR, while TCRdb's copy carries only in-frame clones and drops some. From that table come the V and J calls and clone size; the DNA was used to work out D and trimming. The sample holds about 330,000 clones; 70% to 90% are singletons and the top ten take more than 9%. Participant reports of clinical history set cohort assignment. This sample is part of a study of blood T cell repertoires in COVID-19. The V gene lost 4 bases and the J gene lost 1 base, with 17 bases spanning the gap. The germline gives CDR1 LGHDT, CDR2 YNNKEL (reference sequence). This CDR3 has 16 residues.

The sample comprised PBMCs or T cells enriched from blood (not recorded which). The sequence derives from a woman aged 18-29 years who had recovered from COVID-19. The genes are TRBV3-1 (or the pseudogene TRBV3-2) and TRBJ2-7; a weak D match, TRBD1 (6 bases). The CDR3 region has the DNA TGTGCCAGCAGCCCACTTTTGGGGGCGTTATCCTACGAGCAGTACTTC. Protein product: CASSPLLGALSYEQYF.